These 7 T cell receptor beta chains were sequenced from one sample in a study of response to subunit inactivated influenza vaccine. Using its own MiXCR run on the RT-PCR reads, TCRdb lists one record per CDR3 protein. The sample shows roughly 700,000 distinct CDR3 sequences, 14% of them seen only once. The input for sequencing was PBMCs from blood, taken around 15 days before vaccination. The receptors come from a man aged 45 to 65 who received an inactivated influenza vaccine.

This chain connects TRBV4-1 to TRBJ2-1; TRBD1 aligns across 8 bases. Germline trimming cut 4 bases from V and 7 bases from J; bases unmatched to any gene: 9. The germline gives CDR1 MGHRA, CDR2 YSYEKL. The CDR3 is made up of 15 amino acids. The CDR3: CASSPGQGARNEQFF. CDR3 bases: TGCGCCAGCAGCCCCGGGCAGGGGGCGCGAAATGAGCAGTTCTTC.

The chain combines TRBV24-1 with TRBJ2-3; possibly TRBD1 or TRBD2 for D (5 bases each). The CDR3 contains 14 residues. Germline CDR1 KGHDR, CDR2 SFDVKD. Trimming removed 4 bases from V and 7 bases from J, with 14 bases in between. DNA for the CDR3: TGTGCCACCAGTGACTCAGGGAGTTGGTATACGCAGTATTTT. Amino acid sequence: CATSDSGSWYTQYF.

The rearrangement links TRBV12-3 or TRBV12-4 to TRBJ1-1; no firm D call. The CDR3 runs 13 residues. V was shortened by 6 bases and J by 5 bases, with 13 bases between the two germline ends. The CDR3 coding sequence is TGTGCCAGCAGAAGAGAGAGGGTGACTGAAGCTTTCTTT. This gives the protein CASRRERVTEAFF.

The rearrangement joins TRBV28 to TRBJ1-5, with 9 bases fitting TRBD1. The CDR3 runs 17 residues. With 10 bases clipped from V and 0 bases from J, the junction kept 13 bases outside the gene matches. Germline values: CDR1 MDHEN, CDR2 SYDVKM. CDR3 loop: CATRGTGTRHSNQPQHF. The CDR3 nucleotides are TGTGCCACCCGCGGGACAGGGACCCGACATAGCAATCAGCCCCAGCATTTT. The variable domain in full, with the rest retrieved from reference TRBV28 and TRBJ1-5, is DVKVTQSSRYLVKRTGEKVFLECVQDMDHENMFWYRQDPGLGLRLIYFSYDVKMKEKGDIPEGYSVSREKKERFSLILESASTNQTSMYLCATRGTGTRHSNQPQHFGDGTRLSIL.

The CDR3 DNA reads TGTGCCAGCACGACTAGCGGGTTCGATACGCAGTATTTT. The encoded protein is CASTTSGFDTQYF. The V gene is TRBV2, the J gene TRBJ2-3; 10 positions agree with TRBD2. Germline loops: CDR1 SNHLY, CDR2 FYNNEI. This CDR3 is 13 amino acids long. V gave up 7 bases and J gave up 6 bases; unmatched junction bases: 4.

The CDR3 DNA follows: TGTGCCACGCGTCTTGCGGGGGCCTTAGGGGAGACCCAGTACTTC. Its protein is CATRLAGALGETQYF. The chain couples TRBV7-9 to TRBJ2-5, with a weak D call TRBD2 (7 bases). The length of the CDR3 is 15 residues. CDR1 and CDR2 from the germline V gene are SEHNR and FQNEAQ (reference sequence). V was pared by 10 bases and J by 5 bases, with 23 bases between.

The count of this clonotype is one. The chain joins TRBV15 to TRBJ1-4, with a possible D match to TRBD1 (5 bases). Germline V lookup: CDR1 LNHNV, CDR2 YYDKDF (reference sequence). There are 15 residues in the CDR3. V lost 1 base to trimming and J lost 5 bases, with 11 bases between them. The CDR3 region is CATSRARSGNEKLFF. CDR3 nucleotides: TGTGCCACCAGCAGAGCCCGGTCAGGGAATGAAAAACTGTTTTTT.